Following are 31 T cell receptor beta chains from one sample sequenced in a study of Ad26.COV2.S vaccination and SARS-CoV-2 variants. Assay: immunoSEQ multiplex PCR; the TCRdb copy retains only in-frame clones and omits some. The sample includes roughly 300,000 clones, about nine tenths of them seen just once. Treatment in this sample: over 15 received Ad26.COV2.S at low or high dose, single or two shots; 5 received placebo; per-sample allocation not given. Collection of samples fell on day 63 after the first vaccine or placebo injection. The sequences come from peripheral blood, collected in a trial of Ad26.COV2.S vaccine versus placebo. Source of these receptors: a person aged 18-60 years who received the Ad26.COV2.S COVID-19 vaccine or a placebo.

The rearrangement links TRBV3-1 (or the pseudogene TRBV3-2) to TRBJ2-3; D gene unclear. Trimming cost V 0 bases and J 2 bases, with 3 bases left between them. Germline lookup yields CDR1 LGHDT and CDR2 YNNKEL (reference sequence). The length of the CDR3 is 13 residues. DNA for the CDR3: TGTGCCAGCAGCCAAGATTTCACAGATACGCAGTATTTT. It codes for CASSQDFTDTQYF.

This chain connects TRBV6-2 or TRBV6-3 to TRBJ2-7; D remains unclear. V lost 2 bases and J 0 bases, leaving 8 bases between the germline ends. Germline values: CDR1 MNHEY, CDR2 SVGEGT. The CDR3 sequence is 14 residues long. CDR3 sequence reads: CASSYSISSYEQYF. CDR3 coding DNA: TGTGCCAGCAGTTACAGTATAAGCTCCTACGAGCAGTACTTC.

Written as DNA, the CDR3 is TGTGCCAGCAGCTTTAGGGAGGAGCGCGAAAAACTGTTTTTT. Protein sequence: CASSFREEREKLFF. The chain recombines TRBV5-4 with TRBJ1-4; D is ambiguous. Looked up from germline, CDR1 is SGHNT and CDR2 is YYREEE (reference sequence). This CDR3 is built from 14 residues. With 2 bases removed from V and 8 bases from J, the gap between germline ends came to 13 bases.

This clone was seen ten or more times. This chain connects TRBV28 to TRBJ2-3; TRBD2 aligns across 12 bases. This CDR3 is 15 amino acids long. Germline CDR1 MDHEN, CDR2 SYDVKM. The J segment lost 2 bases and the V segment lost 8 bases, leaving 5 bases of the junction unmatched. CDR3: CASLPSGRVTDTQYF. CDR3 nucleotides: TGTGCCAGCTTACCTAGCGGGAGGGTCACAGATACGCAGTATTTT.

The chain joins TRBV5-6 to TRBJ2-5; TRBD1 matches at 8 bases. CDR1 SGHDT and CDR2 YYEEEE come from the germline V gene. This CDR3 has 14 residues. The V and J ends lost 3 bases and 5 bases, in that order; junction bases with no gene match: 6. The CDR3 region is CASSSRGLAETQYF. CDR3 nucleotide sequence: TGTGCCAGCAGCTCCAGGGGGCTGGCCGAGACCCAGTACTTC.

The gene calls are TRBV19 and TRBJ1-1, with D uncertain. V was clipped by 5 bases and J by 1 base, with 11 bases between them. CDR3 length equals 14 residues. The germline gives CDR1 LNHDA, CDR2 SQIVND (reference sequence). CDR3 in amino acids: CASSPFTENTEAFF. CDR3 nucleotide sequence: TGTGCCAGTAGTCCCTTCACGGAGAACACTGAAGCTTTCTTT.

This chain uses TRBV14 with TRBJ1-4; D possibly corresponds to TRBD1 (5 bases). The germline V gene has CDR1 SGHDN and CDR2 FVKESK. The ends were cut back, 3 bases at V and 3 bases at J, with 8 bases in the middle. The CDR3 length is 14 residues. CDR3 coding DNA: TGTGCCAGCAGCCATCAGGGTCCTAATGAAAAACTGTTTTTT. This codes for CASSHQGPNEKLFF. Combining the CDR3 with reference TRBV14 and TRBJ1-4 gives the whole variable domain EAGVTQFPSHSVIEKGQTVTLRCDPISGHDNLYWYRRVMGKEIKFLLHFVKESKQDESGMPNNRFLAERTGGTYSTLKVQPAELEDSGVYFCASSHQGPNEKLFFGSGTQLSVL.

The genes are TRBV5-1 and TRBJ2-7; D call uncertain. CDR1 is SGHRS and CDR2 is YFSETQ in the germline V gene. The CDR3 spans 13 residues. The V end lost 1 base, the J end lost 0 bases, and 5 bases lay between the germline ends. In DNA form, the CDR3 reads TGCGCCAGCAGCTTGACCTACTCCTACGAGCAGTACTTC. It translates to CASSLTYSYEQYF. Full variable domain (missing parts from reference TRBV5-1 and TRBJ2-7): KAGVTQTPRYLIKTRGQQVTLSCSPISGHRSVSWYQQTPGQGLQFLFEYFSETQRNKGNFPGRFSGRQFSNSRSEMNVSTLELGDSALYLCASSLTYSYEQYFGPGTRLTVT.

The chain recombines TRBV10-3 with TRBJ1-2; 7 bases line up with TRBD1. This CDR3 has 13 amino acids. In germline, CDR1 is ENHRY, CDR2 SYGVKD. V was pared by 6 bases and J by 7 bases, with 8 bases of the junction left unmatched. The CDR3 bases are TGTGCCATCAGCAAGACAGGGTCTTCTGGCTACACCTTC. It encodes CAISKTGSSGYTF.

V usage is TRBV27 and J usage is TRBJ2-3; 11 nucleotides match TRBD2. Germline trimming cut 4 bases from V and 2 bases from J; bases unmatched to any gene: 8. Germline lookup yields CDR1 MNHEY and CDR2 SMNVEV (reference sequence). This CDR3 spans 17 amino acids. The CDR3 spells CASSSIRLAGNTDTQYF. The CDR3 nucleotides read TGTGCCAGCAGTTCCATACGACTAGCGGGAAACACAGATACGCAGTATTTT.

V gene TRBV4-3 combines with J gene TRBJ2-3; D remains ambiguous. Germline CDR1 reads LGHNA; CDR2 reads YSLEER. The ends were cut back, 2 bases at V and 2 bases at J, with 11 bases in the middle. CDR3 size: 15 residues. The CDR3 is CASSQRVSATDTQYF. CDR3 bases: TGCGCCAGCAGCCAACGGGTCAGTGCCACAGATACGCAGTATTTT.

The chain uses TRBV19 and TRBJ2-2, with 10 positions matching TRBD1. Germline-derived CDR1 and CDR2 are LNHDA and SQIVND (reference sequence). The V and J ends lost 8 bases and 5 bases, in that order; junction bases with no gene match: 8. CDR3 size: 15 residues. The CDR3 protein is CASSTGQGGTGELFF. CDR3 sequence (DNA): TGTGCCAGTTCGACTGGACAGGGGGGGACCGGGGAGCTGTTTTTT.

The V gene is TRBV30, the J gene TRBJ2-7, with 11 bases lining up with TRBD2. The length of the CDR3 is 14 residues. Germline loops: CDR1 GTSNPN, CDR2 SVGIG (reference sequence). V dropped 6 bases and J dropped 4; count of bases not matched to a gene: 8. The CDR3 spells CACPSTSGMYEQYF. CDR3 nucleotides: TGTGCCTGCCCCTCGACTAGCGGGATGTACGAGCAGTACTTC.

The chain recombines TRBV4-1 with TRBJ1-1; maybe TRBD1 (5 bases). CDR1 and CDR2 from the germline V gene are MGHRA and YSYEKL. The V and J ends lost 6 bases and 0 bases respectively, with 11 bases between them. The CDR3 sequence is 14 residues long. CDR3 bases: TGCGCCAGCAGGGGGTTGACAGTGAACACTGAAGCTTTCTTT. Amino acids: CASRGLTVNTEAFF.

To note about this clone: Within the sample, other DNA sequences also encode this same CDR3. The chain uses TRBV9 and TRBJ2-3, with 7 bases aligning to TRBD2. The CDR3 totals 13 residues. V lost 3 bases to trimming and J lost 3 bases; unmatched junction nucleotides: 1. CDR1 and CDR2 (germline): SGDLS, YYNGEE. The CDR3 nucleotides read TGTGCCAGCAGCGCGCGGGGGACAGATACGCAGTATTTT. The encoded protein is CASSARGTDTQYF.

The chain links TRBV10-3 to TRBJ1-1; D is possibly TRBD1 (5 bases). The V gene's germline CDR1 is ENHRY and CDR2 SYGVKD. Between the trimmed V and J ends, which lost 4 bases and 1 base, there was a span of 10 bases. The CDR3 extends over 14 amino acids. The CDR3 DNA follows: TGTGCCATCAGTGTAAGGGGAGAGAACACTGAAGCTTTCTTT. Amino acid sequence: CAISVRGENTEAFF.

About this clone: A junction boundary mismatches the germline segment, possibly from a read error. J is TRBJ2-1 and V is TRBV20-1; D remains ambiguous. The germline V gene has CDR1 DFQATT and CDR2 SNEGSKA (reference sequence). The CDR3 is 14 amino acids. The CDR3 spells CSASSSPTYSEQFF. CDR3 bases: TGCAGTGCTAGTTCCAGCCCAACATACAGTGAGCAGTTCTTC.

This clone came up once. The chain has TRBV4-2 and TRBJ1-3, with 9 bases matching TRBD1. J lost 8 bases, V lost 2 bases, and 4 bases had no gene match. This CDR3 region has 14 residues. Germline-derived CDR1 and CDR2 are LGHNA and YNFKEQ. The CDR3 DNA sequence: TGTGCCAGCAGCCAAAGAGACAGGGGGTACACCATATATTTT. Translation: CASSQRDRGYTIYF.

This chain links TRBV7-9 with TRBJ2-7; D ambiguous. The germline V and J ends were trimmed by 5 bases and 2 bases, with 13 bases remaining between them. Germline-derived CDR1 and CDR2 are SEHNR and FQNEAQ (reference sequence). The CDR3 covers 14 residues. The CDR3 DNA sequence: TGTGCCAGCAGCCCGACCGCACCCACCTACGAGCAGTACTTC. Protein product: CASSPTAPTYEQYF.

The CDR3 sequence is CASSLPLDRGGNSPLHF. The CDR3 DNA reads as TGTGCCAGCAGCTTACCCCTCGACAGGGGCGGGAATTCACCCCTCCACTTT. The chain uses TRBV7-9 and TRBJ1-6; 8 nucleotides match TRBD1. The CDR3 runs 17 residues. V was pared by 2 bases and J by 7 bases, with 10 bases of the junction left unmatched. CDR1 and CDR2 from the germline V gene are SEHNR and FQNEAQ (reference sequence).

The DNA of the CDR3 is TGTGCCAGCAGCTTGGGAGGGGGATTGGGGAATCAGCCCCAGCATTTT. Its protein is CASSLGGGLGNQPQHF. This rearrangement joins TRBV5-8 to TRBJ1-5, with TRBD1 as a possible D gene (6 bases). V lost 0 bases, J lost 4 bases, and 14 bases lay in between. The germline V gene has CDR1 SGHTS and CDR2 YDEGEE. This CDR3 is 16 amino acids long.

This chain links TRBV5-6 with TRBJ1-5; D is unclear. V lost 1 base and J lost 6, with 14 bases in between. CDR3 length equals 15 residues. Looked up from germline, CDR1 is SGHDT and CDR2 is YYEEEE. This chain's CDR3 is CASSLKLVSGQPQHF. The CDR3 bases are TGTGCCAGCAGCTTGAAATTGGTCTCGGGTCAGCCCCAGCATTTT.

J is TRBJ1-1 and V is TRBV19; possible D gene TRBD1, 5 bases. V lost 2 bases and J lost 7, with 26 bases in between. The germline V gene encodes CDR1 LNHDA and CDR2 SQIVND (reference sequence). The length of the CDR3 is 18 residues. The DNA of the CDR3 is TGTGCCAGTAGTATACCACTATGGCGGGGGATGAGCTTAATTGAAGCTTTCTTT. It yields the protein CASSIPLWRGMSLIEAFF.

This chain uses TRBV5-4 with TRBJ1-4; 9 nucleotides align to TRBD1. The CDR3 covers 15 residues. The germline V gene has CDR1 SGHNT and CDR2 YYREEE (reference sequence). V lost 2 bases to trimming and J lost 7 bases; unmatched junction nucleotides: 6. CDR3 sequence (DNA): TGTGCCAGCAGCTTACGGGGACAGGGAGTTGAAAAACTGTTTTTT. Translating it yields CASSLRGQGVEKLFF.

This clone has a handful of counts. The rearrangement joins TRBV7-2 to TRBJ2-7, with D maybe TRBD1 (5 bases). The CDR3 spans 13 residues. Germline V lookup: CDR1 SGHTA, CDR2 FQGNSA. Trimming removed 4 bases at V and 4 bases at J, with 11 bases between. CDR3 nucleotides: TGTGCCAGCAGCTCCCTCCCAGGGTACGAGCAGTACTTC. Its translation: CASSSLPGYEQYF.

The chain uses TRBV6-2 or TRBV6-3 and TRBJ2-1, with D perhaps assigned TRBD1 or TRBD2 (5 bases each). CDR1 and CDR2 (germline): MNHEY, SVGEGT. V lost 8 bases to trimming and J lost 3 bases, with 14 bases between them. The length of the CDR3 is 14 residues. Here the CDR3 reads CASGQQEVYNEQFF. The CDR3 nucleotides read TGTGCCAGCGGCCAACAGGAGGTCTACAATGAGCAGTTCTTC.

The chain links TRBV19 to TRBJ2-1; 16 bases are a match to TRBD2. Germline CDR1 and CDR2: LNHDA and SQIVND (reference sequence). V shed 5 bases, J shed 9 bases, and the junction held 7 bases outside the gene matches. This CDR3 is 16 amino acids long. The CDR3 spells CASSGGLAGGPSEQFF. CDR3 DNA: TGTGCCAGTAGTGGGGGACTAGCGGGAGGGCCGAGTGAGCAGTTCTTC.

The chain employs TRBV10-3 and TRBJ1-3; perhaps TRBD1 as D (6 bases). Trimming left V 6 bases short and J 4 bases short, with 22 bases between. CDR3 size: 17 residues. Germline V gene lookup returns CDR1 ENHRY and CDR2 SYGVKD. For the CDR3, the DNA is TGTGCCATCAGCCAAACCCCGCAGGGGACATCAGGAAACACCATATATTTT. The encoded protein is CAISQTPQGTSGNTIYF.

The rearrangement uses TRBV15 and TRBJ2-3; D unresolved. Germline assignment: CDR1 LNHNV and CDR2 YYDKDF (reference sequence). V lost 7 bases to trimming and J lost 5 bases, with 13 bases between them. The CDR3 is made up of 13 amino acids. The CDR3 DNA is TGTGCCACCACCCCGAGGACCGAAGATACGCAGTATTTT. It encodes CATTPRTEDTQYF.

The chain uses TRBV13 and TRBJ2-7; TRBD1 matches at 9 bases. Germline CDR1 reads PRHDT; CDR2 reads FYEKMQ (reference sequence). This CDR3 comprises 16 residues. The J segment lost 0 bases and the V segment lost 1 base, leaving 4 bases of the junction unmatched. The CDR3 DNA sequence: TGTGCCAGCAGCTTAGCTGGGACAGGGTTCTCCTACGAGCAGTACTTC. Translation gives CASSLAGTGFSYEQYF. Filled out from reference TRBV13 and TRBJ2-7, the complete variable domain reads AAGVIQSPRHLIKEKRETATLKCYPIPRHDTVYWYQQGPGQDPQFLISFYEKMQSDKGSIPDRFSAQQFSDYHSELNMSSLELGDSALYFCASSLAGTGFSYEQYFGPGTRLTVT.

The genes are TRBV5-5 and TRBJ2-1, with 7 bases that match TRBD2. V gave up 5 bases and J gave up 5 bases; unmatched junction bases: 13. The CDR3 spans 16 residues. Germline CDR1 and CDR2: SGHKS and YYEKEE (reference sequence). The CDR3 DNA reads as TGTGCCAGCAGTTCCGGAGGAGCGGGGCGCCACAATGAGCAGTTCTTC. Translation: CASSSGGAGRHNEQFF.